Here is one TCR beta chain with its context. This clone was counted a few times. The target of this receptor is not known. Base qualities are not at hand, and no much larger clone is one base apart. The data are from a study of cytomegalovirus exposure and HLA in healthy donors (dated by TCRdb to 2015 to 2018). For the study in its entirety: According to an earlier analysis of 550 to 750 of the donors, about 180 million T cells yielded some 110 million unique TCR beta sequences and 250 to 350 Gb of sequence data. An early release that covered 500 to 800 HLA-typed donors contained around 300 gigabases of sequencing data and tens of millions of unique TCR sequences. The genetic ancestry cluster associated with self-reported Caucasian donors included roughly four fifths of the roughly 400 genotyped donors. The study aimed to test whether cataloging public T cell receptors could reveal signatures of past pathogen exposure. The study profiled the T cell repertoires of about 640 subjects by immunosequencing and related them to cytomegalovirus serostatus. In addition to the first cohort of 500 to 850 subjects, a separate validation cohort of 100 to 150 different subjects was used. High-throughput TCR immunosequencing, statistical association of individual TCRs with disease status, and machine learning were combined to predict cytomegalovirus infection status. A later analysis re-analyzed previously published TCR beta repertoires from roughly 600 donors and added high-resolution HLA genotyping to study TCR occurrence patterns. Rather than using new phenotypic data, the later analysis identified candidate immune exposures from TCR beta sequences and from how often those sequences occurred across donors. An earlier analysis of several hundred of the donors applied high-throughput TCR beta sequencing to assess whether each TCR beta V gene segment acted as functional or pseudogenic. Alongside the repertoire data, information on donor age, sex, ethnicity and CMV serostatus was compiled. Genome-wide SNP genotypes for about 65% of the 666 donors were used in a later genetic analysis, which treated that subset as a discovery cohort. All discovery cohort repertoires had been generated using a single sequencing platform. Class I and class II HLA loci were covered by the typing at four-digit resolution. The number of typed donors differed by locus: roughly 629-630 for A, B, C, DRB1 and DQB1; about 520 for DQA1; 606 for DPA1; and 450 to 480 for DPB1. Because of strong linkage in the cohort, five DR-DQ haplotypes were treated as single units for association and clustering. Among about 410 genotyped donors of the cohort, an average of approximately 200,000 unique TCR beta nucleotide sequences was sequenced per donor, of which roughly 17% were non-productive. Study-level results and caveats: In a later analysis, TCR association rates were found to vary across HLA loci, with the most associated TCRs seen for DRB1 alleles and the fewest for HLA-C alleles. A further reported finding was that TCR beta sequences accurately predicted the HLA-A and HLA-B alleles for most subjects in the first cohort. The only immune exposure information available for the cohort was CMV serostatus. The presence/absence analyses assumed that sequencing depth was roughly uniform across donors, and that assumption may not be true. The authors suggested that the approach could potentially be extended to other disease states and immunological phenotypes. In a later analysis, some 18,000 TCR beta sequences were associated with specific HLA alleles at a false discovery rate of 0.05. Strong co-occurrence of HLA alleles, especially DR and DQ, made assigning TCR associations to individual alleles difficult. In vitro tests confirmed that three of the cytomegalovirus-associated TCR beta chains recognize cytomegalovirus antigens. In an earlier analysis of 587 of the donors, most TCR beta V segments appeared in productive rearrangements about 87% or about 30% of the time, broadly matching IMGT annotations. In a later genetic analysis, a missense DCLRE1C variant was associated with V-gene and J-gene trimming of TCR beta chains, and the association was replicated in an independent cohort. Most TCR sequences were seen in very few donors, while some public TCRs were found in many individuals. The study listed 150 to 200 TCR beta chains as associated with cytomegalovirus. In this cohort, only TCR beta chains were sequenced, and detectable features were limited by the absence of alpha or paired-chain data. In a later analysis, HLA-associated TCR beta chains were found to be more clonally expanded and to have lower generation probabilities than equally common non-associated chains. The earlier analysis of nearly 600 of the donors excluded some 15 rarely observed V segments, including chromosome 9 orphons, because counts were too low. Because HLA typing was missing for some donors at each locus, association tests included only the typed subset. Some IMGT-functional V segments, including TRBV6-2 and TRBV6-3, could not be distinguished by the 87-base-pair reads and were therefore excluded. In both the original and validation cohorts, the classifier was reported to diagnose cytomegalovirus status with high specificity and sensitivity. A later genetic analysis reported fewer N-insertions in productive TCRs among donors in an Asian-associated ancestry cluster than the roughly 670-donor mean. Most CMV-associated TCR beta chains appeared to be HLA-restricted in a later analysis, and the HLA associations seemed to be driven largely by CMV exposure. A cluster of highly shared sequence variants was judged likely to represent a technical artifact of the sequencing pipeline. According to a later analysis, parvovirus B19, influenza, CMV and Epstein-Barr virus appeared linked to several top co-occurrence clusters. Correlated functional status among segregating V segments might be attributable to linkage disequilibrium, but an unknown experimental factor could not be ruled out.

The cohort consisted of 600 or so healthy bone marrow donors. All cohort members were sampled while nominally healthy, although unrecorded immune exposures were likely present. The donor tested CMV seropositive, placing the donor among the 310 or so seropositive members of the cohort. Every donor gave a peripheral blood sample, and the peripheral blood mononuclear cells from that sample were used for TCR beta sequencing. The Qiagen DNeasy Blood Extraction Kit was used to extract genomic DNA from the blood cell samples. Receptor amplification or capture employed the immunoSEQ multiplex PCR assay. A mixture of 60 forward primers for TCR Vbeta segments and 13 reverse primers for TCR Jbeta segments was used in the multiplex PCR. The CDR3 region of rearranged TCR beta genes was amplified from genomic DNA with a multiplex PCR assay. The amplified TCR beta libraries were sequenced on the Illumina HiSeq System as 87-base-pair reads. For the original study's pipeline: Across the 670 or so repertoires, a later analysis counted roughly 77 million unique TCR beta chains, around 11 million of which were shared by at least two donors. Raw reads were error-corrected and collapsed into unique sequences with a nearest-neighbor algorithm that merged closely related sequences to remove PCR and sequencing errors. CDR3 sequences were aligned to IMGT reference sequences to assign V, D and J gene segments. For a sequence to be retained, at least a six-nucleotide match to both a V gene segment and a J gene segment was required. Rearrangements were classified as productive when the CDR3 lacked stop codons and remained in frame with V and J, and all other rearrangements were classified as non-productive. CDR3 was defined according to IMGT convention as the region running from the second conserved V-encoded cysteine to the conserved J-encoded phenylalanine. Sequences without an unambiguous match to a single V gene segment were excluded from the earlier analysis of several hundred of the donors. In an earlier analysis of 500 to 750 of the donors, V segments were called functional above 56.7% productive rearrangements and were called segregating when the between-donor standard deviation exceeded 5%. A statistical classification framework was built for diagnosing cytomegalovirus status from the catalog of TCR beta chain sequences. V and J gene assignment, in a later analysis, came from comparing TCR nucleotide sequences with IMGT/GENE-DB human TR gene sequences. Using the TCRdist pipeline, a later analysis assigned CDR3 sequences along with most-parsimonious VDJ recombination scenarios. In a later analysis, each TCR beta chain was defined by its CDR3 amino acid sequence together with its V-gene family, and reads lacking a unique V-gene family were excluded. In a later analysis, nearly 600 highly shared, low-generation-probability nucleotide sequences were removed to address suspected cross-contamination and a sequencing artifact. In a later analysis, a clonal expansion index for each public chain was calculated from normalized within-repertoire ranks of inferred template counts. In a later analysis, generation probabilities were computed with a VDJ recombination model fitted to out-of-frame rearrangements, and the resulting probabilities were checked against IGoR. In a later analysis, TCR-TCR, TCR-HLA and TCR-CMV co-occurrence was scored with hypergeometric tests, and a repertoire-size bias correction was applied to TCR pairs. False discovery rates were estimated in a later analysis by permuting HLA or CMV assignments 20 times. In a later analysis, co-occurring TCRs were grouped using DBSCAN, and TCRdist sequence similarity was added for clustering within HLA-allele-positive subsets. Repertoires with fewer than 30,000 or more than 120,000 public chains were left out of co-occurrence clustering, as were about 5 repertoires with anomalous nucleotide sharing. As stored in TCRdb, this immuneACCESS dataset retains in-frame rearrangements with V and J assigned. A fraction of the clones does not appear; measured against another copy, unresolved V genes explain less than half of the discrepancy, and the remainder lacks a known reason. From that table come the V and J calls and clone size; the DNA was used to work out D and trimming. Across this sample there are under 200,000 clones, with 65% to 85% seen only once. The top ten clonotypes cover roughly 3% of the sample.

The CDR3 contains 13 residues, cysteine and phenylalanine counted. Only the CDR3 region is kept as DNA, spanning 39 bases read in frame from base 1. Trimming takes 3 bases from V and 1 base from J, and the germline ends sit 6 bases apart. Taken from the germline V gene (reference sequence), the CDR1 and CDR2 loops are SEHNR and FQNEAQ. Material for sequencing was PBMCs. The chain is assembled from TRBV7-9 and TRBJ1-1; the D gene is not confidently resolved. The TCR originated in a woman aged 50 to 65 in good health and CMV-seropositive. The CDR3 reads as follows: CASSFRQNTEAFF. The DNA is TGTGCCAGCAGCTTTCGACAGAACACTGAAGCTTTCTTT.